Listed here are 8 T cell receptor beta chains from one sample, sequenced in a study of shared clonotypes between healthy human individuals. Measured with immunoSEQ multiplex PCR; TCRdb has only the in-frame clones, and not every one. The table has over a million clones, more than 95% seen once. The sample comprised naive CD4+ T cells sorted from blood. Subset denoted: CD45RA+ positively selected. These receptors were collected from a man aged 25 to 45 in good health.

At least ten counts were recorded for this clone. This CDR3 is also generated by other DNA sequences in the sample. The chain is built from TRBV27 and TRBJ2-5; TRBD2 might be the D (5 bases). The CDR3 length is 13 residues. V lost 4 bases to trimming and J lost 9 bases, with 15 bases between them. Germline V gene data show CDR1 as MNHEY and CDR2 as SMNVEV (reference sequence). This chain's CDR3 is CASSSSTGKAQYF. Written as DNA, the CDR3 is TGTGCCAGCAGTTCCTCGACGGGGAAGGCCCAGTACTTC.

This clone was observed once. The same CDR3 also results from other DNA sequences found in this sample. The chain joins TRBV18 to TRBJ1-1; D is undetermined. Trimming took off 3 bases at V and 5 bases at J, with 10 bases between the two ends. CDR3 size: 13 residues. The germline CDR1 and CDR2 sequences are KGHSH and LQKENI. This CDR3 reads CASSPLENTEAFF. The CDR3, as DNA: TGTGCCAGCTCACCCCTGGAAAATACTGAAGCTTTCTTT.

The CDR3 is CASSAHPGTALGDEQFF. CDR3 DNA sequence: TGTGCCAGCAGTGCCCATCCAGGGACAGCCCTAGGGGATGAGCAGTTCTTC. The V and J genes are TRBV2 and TRBJ2-1; 7 bases agree with TRBD1. V lost 4 bases to trimming and J lost 8 bases; unmatched junction nucleotides: 17. CDR1 and CDR2 from the germline V gene are SNHLY and FYNNEI. The CDR3 consists of 17 residues.

This sequence joins TRBV7-2 and TRBJ2-5; D uncertain. CDR1 is SGHTA and CDR2 is FQGNSA in the germline V gene. Trimming cost V 5 bases and J 1 base, with 5 bases left between them. CDR3 length: 12 amino acids. CDR3 in DNA: TGTGCCAGCAGCCGGCCCCAAGAGACCCAGTACTTC. Translation: CASSRPQETQYF.

With respect to this clone: A read error may produce the germline difference seen at one junction end. The J gene is TRBJ2-1, the V gene TRBV7-7; 7 bases agree with TRBD2. This CDR3 is built from 15 residues. Germline values: CDR1 SSHAT, CDR2 FNYEAQ (reference sequence). The CDR3 is CASSPQRGSYNEQFF. The CDR3 DNA follows: TGTGCTAGCAGCCCTCAGCGGGGCTCCTACAATGAGCAGTTCTTC. Drawing the rest from reference TRBV7-7 and TRBJ2-1, the complete variable domain is GAGVSQSPRYKVTKRGQDVTLRCDPISSHATLYWYQQALGQGPEFLTYFNYEAQPDKSGLPSDRFSAERPEGSISTLTIQRTEQRDSAMYRCASSPQRGSYNEQFFGPGTRLTVL.

In regard to this clone: In the same sample, other DNA sequences code for this CDR3. The chain joins TRBV7-9 to TRBJ1-1; a possible D gene is TRBD1 (5 bases). Germline V gene sequence: CDR1 SEHNR, CDR2 FQNEAQ (reference sequence). Between the trimmed V and J ends, which lost 6 bases and 2 bases, there was a span of 16 bases. There are 15 residues in the CDR3. The DNA for the CDR3 is TGTGCCAGCAGTCCTCGGACTGGGGACAACACTGAAGCTTTCTTT. It yields the protein CASSPRTGDNTEAFF.

This sequence joins TRBV27 and TRBJ2-5; 7 bases map to TRBD2. V was clipped by 5 bases and J by 5 bases; unmatched bases: 14. CDR3 size: 16 residues. The germline gives CDR1 MNHEY, CDR2 SMNVEV (reference sequence). CDR3 bases: TGTGCCAGCAGTCGTCTCCTGGCGGGAGTCAGGGAGACCCAGTACTTC. The encoded protein is CASSRLLAGVRETQYF.

The chain is built from TRBV28 and TRBJ2-7; 7 bases map to TRBD1. The V gene's germline CDR1 is MDHEN and CDR2 SYDVKM. V dropped 7 bases and J dropped 9; count of bases not matched to a gene: 9. This CDR3 is 12 amino acids long. CDR3 sequence: CASTDRVDRQYF. The DNA of the CDR3 is TGTGCCAGCACCGACAGGGTAGATAGGCAGTACTTC.